These 22 T cell receptor beta chains were all obtained from the same sample, sequenced in a study of OX40 agonist ivuxolimab in advanced cancers. The library was prepared using the immunoSEQ multiplex PCR assay. In its TCRdb copy, this immuneACCESS table keeps in-frame sequences only and misses some clones. Where compared with another copy, unresolved V genes explain less than half of these, and the others have no known cause. The sample has tens of thousands of clones on record, about 91% of them singletons. The ten largest clones capture approximately 4.2% of the sample. The source material was CD4+ or CD8+ T cells sorted from blood, sampled in a trial of the OX40 agonist ivuxolimab. These receptors were taken from an adult with an advanced solid tumor such as melanoma, head and neck, liver or kidney cancer.

The V and J genes are TRBV19 and TRBJ2-5; 9 nucleotides line up with TRBD1. Germline CDR1 is LNHDA and CDR2 is SQIVND (reference sequence). The CDR3 is made up of 16 amino acids. V gave up 1 base and J gave up 0 bases; unmatched junction bases: 3. Written as DNA, the CDR3 is TGTGCCAGTAGTATAGGGGGGACAGGGTACCAAGAGACCCAGTACTTC. It codes for CASSIGGTGYQETQYF.

This chain links TRBV4-1 with TRBJ2-3, with 11 bases fitting TRBD2. V dropped 4 bases and J dropped 2; count of bases not matched to a gene: 5. Germline CDR1 is MGHRA and CDR2 is YSYEKL. The CDR3 totals 16 residues. The CDR3 region has the DNA TGCGCCAGCAGCCCCACTAGCGGGGGAAACACAGATACGCAGTATTTT. The encoded protein is CASSPTSGGNTDTQYF.

This chain links TRBV2 with TRBJ2-7; TRBD2 matches at 8 bases. This CDR3 contains 17 residues. Germline V lookup: CDR1 SNHLY, CDR2 FYNNEI. V trimming: 1 base; J trimming: 1 base; junction bases outside the gene matches: 9. The CDR3 is CASSEVPGTSGSYEQYF. CDR3 coding DNA: TGTGCCAGCAGTGAAGTTCCGGGAACTAGCGGATCCTACGAGCAGTACTTC.

The chain couples TRBV7-2 to TRBJ2-1, with D possibly being TRBD1 (6 bases). Germline V gene lookup returns CDR1 SGHTA and CDR2 FQGNSA. The CDR3 runs 17 residues. V was trimmed by 1 base and J by 8 bases, leaving 21 bases between them. The CDR3 nucleotides read TGTGCCAGCAGCTTAGTTGGTGGGTGGGGGCAAGATTATGAGCAGTTCTTC. Encoded protein: CASSLVGGWGQDYEQFF. Full variable domain (outside the CDR3, taken from reference TRBV7-2 and TRBJ2-1): GAGVSQSPSNKVTEKGKDVELRCDPISGHTALYWYRQSLGQGLEFLIYFQGNSAPDKSGLPSDRFSAERTGGSVSTLTIQRTQQEDSAVYLCASSLVGGWGQDYEQFFGPGTRLTVL.

This sequence joins TRBV4-1 and TRBJ2-2, with TRBD2 as a possible D gene (5 bases). The V end was cut by 4 bases, the J end by 5 bases, with 14 bases between. Germline V CDR1 and CDR2: MGHRA, YSYEKL. The CDR3 loop spans 15 amino acids. For the CDR3, the DNA is TGCGCCAGCAGCCCCATTGGAGGCAGAACCGGGGAGCTGTTTTTT. Protein: CASSPIGGRTGELFF.

The chain employs TRBV11-2 and TRBJ2-3, with 7 bases that match TRBD2. The CDR3 loop spans 14 amino acids. Germline V gene lookup returns CDR1 SGHAT and CDR2 FQNNGV. V lost 1 base to trimming and J lost 6 bases; unmatched junction nucleotides: 4. CDR3 sequence reads: CASSLAGGSDTQYF. CDR3 DNA: TGTGCCAGCAGCTTAGCCGGCGGGAGCGATACGCAGTATTTT.

This sequence joins TRBV5-5 and TRBJ2-7; possible D gene TRBD2, 5 bases. CDR3 length equals 13 residues. Per germline, CDR1 SGHKS and CDR2 YYEKEE (reference sequence). Trimming shortened V by 4 bases and J by 1 base, and 9 bases separated the two germline ends. The DNA of the CDR3 is TGTGCCAGCAGCCACGGGGTATCCTACGAGCAGTACTTC. Its protein is CASSHGVSYEQYF.

The rearrangement uses TRBV19 and TRBJ2-2; 7 positions agree with TRBD1. V gave up 7 bases and J gave up 4 bases; unmatched junction bases: 18. Germline lookup yields CDR1 LNHDA and CDR2 SQIVND (reference sequence). There are 18 residues in the CDR3. The CDR3 here is CASTPRYRGEGATGELFF. The CDR3 DNA is TGTGCCAGTACTCCACGATACAGGGGAGAAGGTGCCACCGGGGAGCTGTTTTTT.

V usage is TRBV19 and J usage is TRBJ1-1; D might be TRBD1 (6 bases). Germline-derived CDR1 and CDR2 are LNHDA and SQIVND (reference sequence). The CDR3 is 14 residues long. Trimming took off 3 bases at V and 1 base at J, with 9 bases between the two ends. The CDR3 loop reads CASSMGHQNTEAFF. Written as DNA, the CDR3 is TGTGCCAGTAGTATGGGACACCAGAACACTGAAGCTTTCTTT.

V and J are TRBV7-8 and TRBJ2-7, with D possibly being TRBD2 (6 bases). This CDR3 is 13 amino acids long. Germline CDR1 is SGHVS and CDR2 is FQNEAQ. Trimming shortened V by 4 bases and J by 3 bases, and 10 bases separated the two germline ends. The chain's CDR3 is CASSSGLDYEQYF. As DNA, the CDR3 is TGTGCCAGCAGCTCGGGACTCGACTACGAGCAGTACTTC. The complete variable domain, with remaining parts taken from reference TRBV7-8 and TRBJ2-7, reads GAGVSQSPRYKVAKRGQDVALRCDPISGHVSLFWYQQALGQGPEFLTYFQNEAQLDKSGLPSDRFFAERPEGSVSTLKIQRTQQEDSAVYLCASSSGLDYEQYFGPGTRLTVT.

The chain has TRBV5-5 and TRBJ2-5; maybe TRBD1 (6 bases). The CDR3 has 13 amino acids. Germline loops: CDR1 SGHKS, CDR2 YYEKEE (reference sequence). The V end was cut by 0 bases, the J end by 5 bases, with 8 bases between. CDR3 nucleotide sequence: TGTGCCAGCAGCTTGGACAGGGCGGAGACCCAGTACTTC. Its protein product is CASSLDRAETQYF.

V usage is TRBV5-6 and J usage is TRBJ2-4, with D tentatively TRBD1 (6 bases). CDR3 length equals 16 residues. Trimming stripped 5 bases from V and 0 bases from J, with 15 bases between. Germline CDR1 and CDR2: SGHDT and YYEEEE. The CDR3 protein is CASSSTGTIAKNIQYF. The CDR3 DNA sequence: TGTGCCAGCAGTTCGACAGGCACAATAGCCAAAAACATTCAGTACTTC.

The rearrangement joins TRBV19 to TRBJ2-2; 7 nucleotides line up with TRBD2. The germline V gene has CDR1 LNHDA and CDR2 SQIVND (reference sequence). This CDR3 is built from 16 residues. V dropped 7 bases and J dropped 2; count of bases not matched to a gene: 10. DNA for the CDR3: TGTGCCAGTACCTCAGGGAGGGAGGCTAACACCGGGGAGCTGTTTTTT. This sequence encodes CASTSGREANTGELFF.

V usage is TRBV10-3 and J usage is TRBJ2-7, with 11 bases matching TRBD2. Germline V gene lookup returns CDR1 ENHRY and CDR2 SYGVKD. The J segment lost 6 bases and the V segment lost 7 bases, leaving 17 bases of the junction unmatched. This CDR3 has 17 residues. CDR3 DNA sequence: TGTGCCATCAAACAGGGGAGTAGCGGGAGGGGAGGGGGCGAGCAGTACTTC. Its protein is CAIKQGSSGRGGGEQYF.

The rearrangement links TRBV5-1 to TRBJ2-7; possibly TRBD2 for D (6 bases). This CDR3 region has 14 residues. The germline CDR1 and CDR2 sequences are SGHRS and YFSETQ. Trimming took 4 bases from V and 5 from J, leaving 16 bases between them. The CDR3 nucleotides are TGCGCCAGCAGCCCCCTGGAGGGCTTTCACGAGCAGTACTTC. This encodes CASSPLEGFHEQYF.

This clone is a singleton in its sample. The gene calls are TRBV28 and TRBJ2-1, with 11 nucleotides matching TRBD1. CDR1 MDHEN and CDR2 SYDVKM come from the germline V gene. The CDR3 consists of 18 residues. V gave up 3 bases and J gave up 8 bases; unmatched junction bases: 15. The CDR3 region is CASSFVAPGQGAEDEQFF. CDR3 nucleotide sequence: TGTGCCAGCAGTTTCGTTGCGCCCGGACAGGGGGCGGAGGATGAGCAGTTCTTC.

This clone was seen only a few times. The genes are TRBV10-2 and TRBJ1-5, with D tentatively TRBD1 (5 bases). Germline CDR1 is WSHSY and CDR2 is SAAADI. The V end was cut by 6 bases, the J end by 1 base, with 10 bases between. The CDR3 loop spans 14 amino acids. The CDR3 loop reads CASSRGESNQPQHF. DNA for the CDR3: TGCGCCAGCAGCAGAGGGGAGAGCAATCAGCCCCAGCATTTT.

The chain uses TRBV28 and TRBJ2-1, with 7 positions matching TRBD2. The junction had 2 bases not matched to a gene; V was cut back by 1 base and J by 2 bases. This CDR3 spans 15 amino acids. Germline values: CDR1 MDHEN, CDR2 SYDVKM. The CDR3 coding sequence is TGTGCCAGCAGTTTATACAGCGGGGCCTACAATGAGCAGTTCTTC. It yields the protein CASSLYSGAYNEQFF.

This chain connects TRBV14 to TRBJ2-1, with D perhaps TRBD2 (6 bases). The CDR3 consists of 15 residues. With 6 bases removed from V and 4 bases from J, the gap between germline ends came to 16 bases. Germline-derived CDR1 and CDR2 are SGHDN and FVKESK. As DNA, the CDR3 is TGTGCCAGCAGTCCTATAGCGGACGATTACAATGAGCAGTTCTTC. Translation gives CASSPIADDYNEQFF.

The chain combines TRBV6-5 with TRBJ2-7; D is ambiguous. The V and J ends lost 2 bases and 6 bases respectively, with 8 bases between them. Germline CDR1 is MNHEY and CDR2 is SVGAGI. This CDR3 region has 12 residues. CDR3 amino acids: CASSYAFSEQYF. The DNA of the CDR3 is TGTGCCAGCAGTTACGCCTTTAGCGAGCAGTACTTC.

This chain joins TRBV25-1 and TRBJ2-5; TRBD2 might be the D (5 bases). The V gene's germline CDR1 is MGHDK and CDR2 SYGVNS. The germline V and J ends were trimmed by 10 bases and 0 bases, with 12 bases remaining between them. The CDR3 length is 13 residues. The CDR3 sequence is CATLGLDQETQYF. CDR3 DNA: TGTGCCACCTTAGGACTTGACCAAGAGACCCAGTACTTC.

The rearrangement links TRBV28 to TRBJ2-7, with D maybe TRBD1 (5 bases). Per the germline V gene, CDR1 is MDHEN and CDR2 is SYDVKM. V gave up 6 bases and J gave up 2 bases, with 8 bases separating them. This CDR3 comprises 12 residues. CDR3 DNA: TGTGCCAGCAGCGACAGTGCCTACGAGCAGTACTTC. Its translation: CASSDSAYEQYF.